This T cell receptor (beta chain) comes out of a study of radiotherapy plus CTLA-4 blockade in lung cancer (dated by TCRdb to between 2018 and 2020). Context from the whole study: Among enrolled patients, 15% to 20% had an objective response and 31% reached disease control.

Comment on this clone: The target of this receptor is not known. No much larger clone is present one base from it, and per-base qualities are unavailable.

Study-level results and caveats: TCR clones derived from tumors expanded in peripheral blood after treatment with radiotherapy and ipilimumab. The strongest predictors of response, as reported, were early dynamic changes in blood T cell clones along with a rise in serum interferon-beta after radiation.

In this study, focal radiation therapy paired with CTLA-4 blockade (ipilimumab) was tested in patients who had chemo-refractory metastatic non-small-cell lung cancer. Libraries came from the immunoSEQ multiplex PCR assay. TCRdb's version of the immuneACCESS table is confined to in-frame rearrangements and falls short of the full clone set. An unresolved V gene accounts for under half of the shortfall where checked; the remainder is of unknown origin. The sample table lists 70,000 to 90,000 clones, more than 80% of them with a count of one. The ten largest clones represent about 0.79% of the sample. The specimen was peripheral blood, collected from a patient treated with radiotherapy plus ipilimumab. The clonotype comes from a human donor with non-small cell lung cancer who had stable disease on radiotherapy plus ipilimumab.

The sequenced DNA is TGTGCCAGCAGCTTGTGGGGACGTCCTGAAGCTTTCTTT. It specifies CASSLWGRPEAFF. The rearrangement joined TRBV5-5 to TRBJ1-1, and TRBD1 may be the D gene, going by 5 matching bases. Including cysteine and phenylalanine, the CDR3 has 13 amino acids. This entry keeps only the CDR3 DNA: 39 bases, framed from base 1. V is cut by 1 base and J by 6 bases, and the space between the germline ends is 10 bases. Looking up the germline V gene (reference sequence) yields CDR1 SGHKS and CDR2 YYEKEE. Here the CDR3 is joined to the reference TRBV5-5 and TRBJ1-1 genes, and the full variable domain is: DAGVTQSPTHLIKTRGQQVTLRCSPISGHKSVSWYQQVLGQGPQFIFQYYEKEERGRGNFPDRFSARQFPNYSSELNVNALLLGDSALYLCASSLWGRPEAFFGQGTRLTVV.